Given below is one T cell receptor (beta chain) in context. Its cognate antigen is unknown. This entry comes from a study of vaccination and CD4 T cells after COVID-19. About the study: In culture, cells were exposed to overlapping spike peptides from SARS-CoV-2, HCoV-NL63, HCoV-OC43 and HCoV-229E.

Unmatched junction bases numbered 13, after V lost 7 bases and J lost 6 bases. Germline V gene data show CDR1 as MDHEN and CDR2 as SYDVKM. The CDR3 extends over 15 amino acids. Specified treatment: roughly 11-day PBMC culture with coronavirus spike peptide pools or control peptides (ViraFEST assay). With fresh IL-2 medium, half the medium was replaced on days 3 and 7. Sequenced with the Oncomine TCR Beta short-read assay was DNA taken from cultured CD4+ T cells. TCRdb used MiXCR to reprocess the PCR reads, holding one entry per CDR3 protein. Of roughly 14,000 distinct CDR3 sequences in the sample, approximately 51% were seen once.

This specimen was CD4+ T cells from blood, cultured in vitro, taken before SARS-CoV-2 vaccination. This TCR derives from a human donor who had recovered from COVID-19. V gene TRBV28 combines with J gene TRBJ2-7, with 9 bases identical to TRBD2. The CDR3 DNA follows: TGTGCCAGCAACAGCCAAAGCGGGAGGATTTTCGAGCAGTACTTC. Translation gives CASNSQSGRIFEQYF.